The 12 T cell receptor beta chains reported below all come from one sample, sequenced in a study of CD8 T cells in Susac syndrome (dated by TCRdb to between 2019 and 2020). The library relied on the immunoSEQ multiplex PCR assay. RNA was extracted with the RNeasy kit and 0.5 to 1 ug was reverse transcribed using random hexamers. Clones were called with MiXCR by TCRdb after fastp trimmed the public reads at Q25, and only in-frame beta chains were retained. Entries are consolidated by CDR3 protein sequence, retaining the most common genes and DNA. Counted in this sample were about 80,000 distinct CDR3 sequences; about 91% of them appeared once. Less than 0.6% of the sample lies in the top ten. Source material: CD8+ T cells from PBMCs. The receptors derive from a human donor with multiple sclerosis.

The chain recombines TRBV6-6 with TRBJ1-1; D ambiguous. The CDR3 spans 13 residues. V was clipped by 4 bases and J by 1 base, with 7 bases between them. Germline loops: CDR1 MNHNY, CDR2 SVGAGI (reference sequence). The CDR3 is CASSFLENTEAFF. The CDR3 nucleotides are TGTGCCAGCAGTTTTCTAGAGAACACTGAAGCTTTCTTT.

This rearrangement joins TRBV2 to TRBJ2-7, with D possibly being TRBD2 (7 bases). Germline-derived CDR1 and CDR2 are SNHLY and FYNNEI. This CDR3 has 15 amino acids. Trimming shortened V by 7 bases and J by 2 bases, and 18 bases separated the two germline ends. In DNA, the CDR3 is TGTGCCAGCAAGGGGGGGGACGGACTGGCCTACGAGCAGTACTTC. It encodes CASKGGDGLAYEQYF.

The gene calls are TRBV24-1 and TRBJ1-2, with D possibly matching TRBD1 (5 bases). Trimming stripped 4 bases from V and 4 bases from J, with 6 bases between. Germline assignment: CDR1 KGHDR and CDR2 SFDVKD. The CDR3 length is 12 residues. As DNA, the CDR3 is TGTGCCACCAGTGAGGGGGGCTATGGCTACACCTTC. Translating gives CATSEGGYGYTF.

The chain has TRBV24-1 and TRBJ2-3, with 7 positions matching TRBD2. Germline assignment: CDR1 KGHDR and CDR2 SFDVKD. V shed 0 bases, J shed 4 bases, and the junction held 6 bases outside the gene matches. This CDR3 region has 16 residues. In DNA form, the CDR3 reads TGTGCCACCAGTGATTTGGCGGGAGAAGGGGCAGATACGCAGTATTTT. Its translation is CATSDLAGEGADTQYF.

This chain uses TRBV3-1 with TRBJ2-3; possible D gene TRBD2, 6 bases. The CDR3 has 15 residues. V shed 4 bases and J shed 0 bases, with 11 bases lying between them. Germline assignment: CDR1 LGHDT and CDR2 YNNKEL (reference sequence). CDR3 bases: TGTGCCAGCAGCCCAGCGGGCCGCAGCACAGATACGCAGTATTTT. This codes for CASSPAGRSTDTQYF.

This clonotype was seen only once. The chain is built from TRBV27 and TRBJ2-6; D gene uncertain. The CDR3 has 15 amino acids. The V and J ends lost 5 bases and 1 base respectively, with 9 bases between them. Germline loops: CDR1 MNHEY, CDR2 SMNVEV (reference sequence). As DNA, the CDR3 is TGTGCCAGCAGTCCCAGTGGTTCTGGGGCCAACGTCCTGACTTTC. As protein: CASSPSGSGANVLTF.

This sequence joins TRBV27 and TRBJ1-5; 8 positions agree with TRBD1. CDR1 is MNHEY, CDR2 SMNVEV, per germline (reference sequence). With 4 bases clipped from V and 6 bases from J, the junction kept 5 bases outside the gene matches. The CDR3 contains 14 residues. The CDR3 reads CASSSHRGAQPQHF. The CDR3 nucleotides are TGTGCCAGCAGTTCCCACAGGGGGGCTCAGCCCCAGCATTTT.

The chain recombines TRBV19 with TRBJ2-5; TRBD1 agrees at 9 bases. This CDR3 spans 16 amino acids. V lost 3 bases, J lost 3 bases, and 8 bases stayed unmatched. The V gene's germline CDR1 is LNHDA and CDR2 SQIVND (reference sequence). Written as DNA, the CDR3 is TGTGCCAGTAGTATGCCCCGGACAGGGGTTAAAGAGACCCAGTACTTC. It codes for CASSMPRTGVKETQYF.

The chain joins TRBV19 to TRBJ2-5; 10 bases agree with TRBD2. The CDR3 spans 14 residues. In germline, CDR1 is LNHDA, CDR2 SQIVND (reference sequence). J lost 5 bases, V lost 2 bases, and 2 bases had no gene match. Here the CDR3 DNA reads TGTGCCAGTAGTATACAAGCGGGAGGGGAGACCCAGTACTTC. It specifies CASSIQAGGETQYF.

V usage is TRBV6-5 and J usage is TRBJ1-5, with D tentatively TRBD1 (5 bases). Germline V CDR1 and CDR2: MNHEY, SVGAGI. Between the trimmed V and J ends, which lost 6 bases and 1 base, there was a span of 10 bases. The CDR3 contains 14 residues. This CDR3 reads CASSTGVSNQPQHF. The CDR3 nucleotides read TGTGCCAGCAGCACGGGGGTAAGCAATCAGCCCCAGCATTTT.

The chain links TRBV5-1 to TRBJ2-1, with 7 bases fitting TRBD1. The CDR3 extends over 16 amino acids. Germline V gene lookup returns CDR1 SGHRS and CDR2 YFSETQ. V lost 3 bases to trimming and J lost 3 bases; unmatched junction nucleotides: 9. CDR3 in DNA: TGCGCCAGCAGCTCGATGGGGACAGCTTTCTACAATGAGCAGTTCTTC. Protein product: CASSSMGTAFYNEQFF.

V usage is TRBV28 and J usage is TRBJ2-7, with 8 bases matching TRBD2. CDR3 length: 14 amino acids. CDR1 MDHEN and CDR2 SYDVKM come from the germline V gene. V trimming: 6 bases; J trimming: 2 bases; junction bases outside the gene matches: 6. The CDR3 nucleotides are TGTGCCAGCAGGGTAACGGGACTAGCCTACGAGCAGTACTTC. Translation: CASRVTGLAYEQYF. The full variable domain, its missing parts supplied by reference TRBV28 and TRBJ2-7, is DVKVTQSSRYLVKRTGEKVFLECVQDMDHENMFWYRQDPGLGLRLIYFSYDVKMKEKGDIPEGYSVSREKKERFSLILESASTNQTSMYLCASRVTGLAYEQYFGPGTRLTVT.